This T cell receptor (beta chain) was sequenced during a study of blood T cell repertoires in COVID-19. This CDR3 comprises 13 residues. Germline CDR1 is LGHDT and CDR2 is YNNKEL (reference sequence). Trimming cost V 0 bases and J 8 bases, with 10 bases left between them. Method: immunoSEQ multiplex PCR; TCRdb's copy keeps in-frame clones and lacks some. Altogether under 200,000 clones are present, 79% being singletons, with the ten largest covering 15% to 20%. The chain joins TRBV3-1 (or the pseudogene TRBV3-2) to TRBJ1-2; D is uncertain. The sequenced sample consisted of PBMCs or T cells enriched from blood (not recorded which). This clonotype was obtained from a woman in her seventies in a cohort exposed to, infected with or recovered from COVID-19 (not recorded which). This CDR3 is CASSQDAGKGYTF. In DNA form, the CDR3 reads TGTGCCAGCAGCCAAGATGCGGGGAAGGGCTACACCTTC.